These T cell receptor beta chains were read from a single sample in a study of cytomegalovirus exposure and HLA in healthy donors. Here immunoSEQ multiplex PCR was the method, and the copy in TCRdb shows in-frame clones only, minus some. The sample has over 150,000 clones; roughly four fifths are singletons. Sequences were obtained from PBMCs. The receptors were gathered from a woman between 50 and 59 years old in good health and CMV-seropositive. CDR3s include the opening cysteine and the closing phenylalanine or tryptophan. The D gene is left open where the match is weak. A clone size is listed for some rows: how often the clone was seen (once, few, many), or a class if it is expanded.

TRBJ1-2	TRBD1	once	TRBV19	CASSMLVPPQGDGYTF	TGTGCCAGTAGTATGCTGGTTCCTCCGCAGGGGGATGGCTACACCTTC
TRBJ2-3	.	.	TRBV5-1	CASSFDLDTQYF	TGCGCCAGCAGCTTCGACTTAGATACGCAGTATTTT
TRBJ2-3	TRBD2	few	TRBV4-1	CASSLTFGAGGADTQYF	TGCGCCAGCAGCCTCACCTTTGGAGCGGGGGGAGCAGATACGCAGTATTTT
TRBJ2-1	TRBD2	.	TRBV5-4	CASSWVGGGYNEQFF	TGTGCCAGCAGCTGGGTTGGGGGGGGTTACAATGAGCAGTTCTTC
TRBJ1-5	TRBD1	.	TRBV2	CASSLDRNQPQHF	TGTGCCAGCAGTTTGGACAGGAATCAGCCCCAGCATTTT
TRBJ1-1	.	.	TRBV7-2	CASSLDQGVTEAFF	TGTGCCAGCAGCTTAGACCAGGGTGTCACTGAAGCTTTCTTT
TRBJ1-6	TRBD1	.	TRBV27	CASSLSFWTGNYSPLHF	TGTGCCAGCAGTTTATCGTTTTGGACAGGGAATTATTCACCCCTCCACTTT
TRBJ1-1	TRBD1	.	TRBV25-1	CASSAERDSNTEAFF	TGTGCCAGCAGTGCGGAGAGGGACAGCAACACTGAAGCTTTCTTT
TRBJ2-1	TRBD2	few	TRBV6-1	CASRNSGGPGDEQFF	TGTGCCAGCAGGAATAGCGGGGGACCGGGGGATGAGCAGTTCTTC
TRBJ2-7	TRBD1	.	TRBV11-2	CASSFRDSVYEQYF	TGTGCCAGCAGCTTCCGGGACAGTGTGTACGAGCAGTACTTC
TRBJ2-7	.	.	TRBV19	CASSMASTLYEQYF	TGTGCCAGTAGTATGGCTAGCACCCTCTACGAGCAGTACTTC
TRBJ2-1	.	.	TRBV18	CASSPFGSIEQFF	TGTGCCAGCTCACCATTCGGGAGTATCGAGCAGTTCTTC
TRBJ1-5	.	.	TRBV2	CASRDRLQQPQHF	TGTGCCAGCAGGGACAGACTGCAGCAGCCCCAGCATTTT
TRBJ2-5	.	.	TRBV21-1	CATDLGVGETQYF	TGTGCCACCGACTTAGGGGTGGGTGAGACCCAGTACTTC
TRBJ2-1	TRBD2	.	TRBV15	CATSRDLAGGNEQFF	TGTGCCACCAGCAGAGACCTAGCGGGGGGGAATGAGCAGTTCTTC